These 8 T cell receptor beta chains came from one sample sequenced in a study of T cell repertoires in cytomegalovirus infection. Their target antigens are unknown. TCRdb redid the calling of the reads with MiXCR, one entry per CDR3 protein. The table lists fewer than 650,000 distinct CDR3 sequences, 40% of them singletons. The specimen comprised cultured PBMCs, sampled from culture after CMV antigen stimulation. These receptors all stem from a human donor in good health (CMV status not recorded). Some clones in this sample may be carry-over from other donors' samples.

Many counts were recorded for this clonotype. This chain joins TRBV7-2 and TRBJ1-1, with D uncertain. V was pared by 2 bases and J by 4 bases, with 14 bases between. The germline V gene encodes CDR1 SGHTA and CDR2 FQGNSA. The CDR3 is 15 residues long. The CDR3 coding sequence is TGTGCCAGCAGCTTATGGGCGGGTGTTGGCACTGAAGCTTTCTTT. This codes for CASSLWAGVGTEAFF. The entire variable domain, with the rest obtained from reference TRBV7-2 and TRBJ1-1, is as follows: GAGVSQSPSNKVTEKGKDVELRCDPISGHTALYWYRQSLGQGLEFLIYFQGNSAPDKSGLPSDRFSAERTGGSVSTLTIQRTQQEDSAVYLCASSLWAGVGTEAFFGQGTRLTVV.

This clonotype was detected many times. CDR3 region: CASTHQTPPGELFF. The CDR3, as DNA: TGTGCCAGCACCCACCAGACGCCGCCCGGGGAGCTGTTTTTT. This rearrangement joins TRBV7-2 to TRBJ2-2, with D uncertain. Trimming stripped 7 bases from V and 6 bases from J, with 15 bases between. This CDR3 has 14 residues. Germline CDR1 reads SGHTA; CDR2 reads FQGNSA.

This clonotype was counted a single time. The V and J genes are TRBV9 and TRBJ1-2, with a possible D match to TRBD1 (6 bases). Looked up from germline, CDR1 is SGDLS and CDR2 is YYNGEE. The CDR3 totals 15 residues. Trimming removed 4 bases from V and 6 bases from J, with 19 bases in between. CDR3 nucleotide sequence: TGTGCCAGCAGCCCCCGGACAGCCACTACTCATGGCTACACCTTC. Encoded protein: CASSPRTATTHGYTF.

The CDR3 DNA reads TGTGCCAGCAGCTTATTTAGGGCGGGGGACACTGAAGCTTTCTTT. This encodes CASSLFRAGDTEAFF. V usage is TRBV7-2 and J usage is TRBJ1-1; possible D gene TRBD1, 5 bases. V lost 2 bases and J lost 3, with 13 bases in between. This CDR3 has 15 amino acids. Looked up from germline, CDR1 is SGHTA and CDR2 is FQGNSA.

This chain connects TRBV20-1 to TRBJ2-5; the match to TRBD2 covers 11 bases. Trimming at V came to 0 bases and at J to 2 bases, leaving 2 bases not matched to a gene. Germline V gives CDR1 DFQATT, CDR2 SNEGSKA (reference sequence). The CDR3 loop spans 15 amino acids. As DNA, the CDR3 is TGCAGTGCTAGAGATAGACTAGCGGGGCAAGAGACCCAGTACTTC. This encodes CSARDRLAGQETQYF.

The chain links TRBV5-1 to TRBJ2-1; D uncertain. Per germline, CDR1 SGHRS and CDR2 YFSETQ. The CDR3 spans 15 residues. Trimming removed 4 bases at V and 0 bases at J, with 11 bases between. The CDR3 protein is CASSAAVSSYNEQFF. As DNA, the CDR3 is TGCGCCAGCAGCGCCGCGGTGAGCTCCTACAATGAGCAGTTCTTC.

The CDR3 sequence: CASREERRGLAGAGIYNEQFF. CDR3 nucleotide sequence: TGTGCCAGCAGGGAGGAAAGGCGGGGACTAGCGGGAGCAGGGATTTACAATGAGCAGTTCTTC. The rearrangement joins TRBV12-3 or TRBV12-4 to TRBJ2-1; TRBD2 matches 14 bases. After removal of 6 bases from V and 4 bases from J, the junction contained 20 bases not matched to a gene. The CDR3 is 21 amino acids.

The V gene is TRBV11-2, the J gene TRBJ2-7; 11 bases fit TRBD2. Per germline, CDR1 SGHAT and CDR2 FQNNGV. This CDR3 contains 15 residues. V trimming: 0 bases; J trimming: 2 bases; junction bases outside the gene matches: 0. CDR3 in amino acids: CASSLELAGAYEQYF. DNA for the CDR3: TGTGCCAGCAGCTTAGAACTAGCGGGGGCCTACGAGCAGTACTTC. The full variable domain, its missing parts supplied by reference TRBV11-2 and TRBJ2-7, is EAGVAQSPRYKIIEKRQSVAFWCNPISGHATLYWYQQILGQGPKLLIQFQNNGVVDDSQLPKDRFSAERLKGVDSTLKIQPAKLEDSAVYLCASSLELAGAYEQYFGPGTRLTVT.